This T cell receptor beta chain emerged from a study of cytomegalovirus exposure and HLA in healthy donors. The CDR3 has 18 residues. Germline lookup yields CDR1 SGHDN and CDR2 FVKESK. V was pared by 4 bases and J by 7 bases, with 17 bases of the junction left unmatched. Vbeta (60) and Jbeta (13) primers were used in the PCR. The assay was immunoSEQ multiplex PCR, and TCRdb's table has in-frame clones only and misses some. The top ten clones hold 1.4% of a sample with about 140,000 clones, approximately 84% of them seen once. The chain combines TRBV14 with TRBJ2-1, with 9 nucleotides matching TRBD1. Sample: PBMCs. This clonotype was sampled from a man aged 25-45 years in good health and CMV-seropositive. The chain's CDR3 is CASSPGTGLGLAPNEQFF. The CDR3 region has the DNA TGTGCCAGCAGCCCTGGGACAGGGTTGGGTTTGGCTCCTAATGAGCAGTTCTTC.